The TCR beta chain described here comes from a study of T-cell reconstitution after alpha-beta-depleted transplantation in children. This clonotype was observed a handful of times. The authors prepared the TCRbeta library with unique molecular identifiers. One entry per CDR3 protein, called by TCRdb with MiXCR from the PCR reads. The data hold roughly 500,000 distinct CDR3 sequences, with 30% to 35% observed a single time. The CDR3 is made up of 14 amino acids. V shed 0 bases and J shed 4 bases, with 8 bases lying between them. Germline V gives CDR1 SGHKS, CDR2 YYEKEE (reference sequence). The chain uses TRBV5-5 and TRBJ1-5; no clear D gene. The starting material was PBMCs from the stem cell graft donor, obtained from the stem cell graft. This receptor was taken from a human donor who donated a stem cell graft to a child with aplastic anemia. The CDR3 bases are TGTGCCAGCAGCTTGGCGGCACGAAATCAGCCCCAGCATTTT. Amino acid sequence: CASSLAARNQPQHF.